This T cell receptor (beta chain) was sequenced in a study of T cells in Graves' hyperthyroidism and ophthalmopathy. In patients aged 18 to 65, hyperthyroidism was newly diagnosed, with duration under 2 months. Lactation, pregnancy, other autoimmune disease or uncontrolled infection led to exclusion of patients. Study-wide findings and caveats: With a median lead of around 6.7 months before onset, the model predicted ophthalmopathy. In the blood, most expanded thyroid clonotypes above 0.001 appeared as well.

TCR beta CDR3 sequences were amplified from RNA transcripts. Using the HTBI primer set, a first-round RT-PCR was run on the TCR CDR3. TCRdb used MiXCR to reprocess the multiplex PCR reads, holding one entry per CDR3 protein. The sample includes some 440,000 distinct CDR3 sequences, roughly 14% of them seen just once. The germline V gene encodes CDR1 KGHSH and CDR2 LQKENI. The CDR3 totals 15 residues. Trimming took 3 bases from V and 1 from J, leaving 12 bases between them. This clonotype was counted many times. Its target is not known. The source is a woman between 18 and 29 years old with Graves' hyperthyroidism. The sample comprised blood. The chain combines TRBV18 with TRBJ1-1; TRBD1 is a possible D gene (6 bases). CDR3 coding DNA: TGTGCCAGCTCACCTACGACAGGATCGAACACTGAAGCTTTCTTT. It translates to CASSPTTGSNTEAFF.